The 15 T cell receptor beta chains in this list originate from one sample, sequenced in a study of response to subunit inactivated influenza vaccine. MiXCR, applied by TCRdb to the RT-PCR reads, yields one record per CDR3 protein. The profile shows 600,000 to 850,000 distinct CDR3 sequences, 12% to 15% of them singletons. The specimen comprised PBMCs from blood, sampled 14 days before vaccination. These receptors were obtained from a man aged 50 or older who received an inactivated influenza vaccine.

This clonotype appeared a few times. CDR3: CASSRRHLSYEQYF. The CDR3 bases are TGTGCCAGCAGCAGACGACACCTGTCTTACGAGCAGTACTTC. The rearrangement joins TRBV6-2 or TRBV6-3 to TRBJ2-7; D is unresolved. CDR1 and CDR2 from the germline V gene are MNHEY and SVGEGT. Trimming removed 6 bases from V and 4 bases from J, with 16 bases in between. The CDR3 consists of 14 residues.

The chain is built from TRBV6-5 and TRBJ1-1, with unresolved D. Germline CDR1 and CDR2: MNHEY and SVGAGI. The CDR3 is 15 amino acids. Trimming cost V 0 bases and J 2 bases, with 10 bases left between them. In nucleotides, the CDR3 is TGTGCCAGCAGTTACTCGAGTAAATCAAACACTGAAGCTTTCTTT. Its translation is CASSYSSKSNTEAFF.

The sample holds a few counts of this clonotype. The CDR3 DNA sequence: TGTGCCAGCAGAAGAGGCGGGGGCCAGCATCACACAGATACGCAGTATTTT. Its translation is CASRRGGGQHHTDTQYF. J is TRBJ2-3 and V is TRBV2; possibly TRBD2 for D (7 bases). This CDR3 comprises 17 residues. Germline V gene sequence: CDR1 SNHLY, CDR2 FYNNEI. Trimming left V 6 bases short and J 2 bases short, with 21 bases between.

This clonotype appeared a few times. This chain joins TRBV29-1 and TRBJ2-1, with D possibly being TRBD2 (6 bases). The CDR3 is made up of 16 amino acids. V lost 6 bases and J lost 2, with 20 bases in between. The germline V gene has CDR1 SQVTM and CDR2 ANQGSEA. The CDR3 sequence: CSVGTSTTPTYNEQFF. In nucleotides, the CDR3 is TGCAGCGTGGGGACTTCCACTACCCCAACCTACAATGAGCAGTTCTTC.

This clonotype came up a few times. The CDR3 reads CASSIKGVNEKLFF. The CDR3 nucleotides read TGTGCCAGCAGCATCAAAGGGGTTAATGAAAAACTGTTTTTT. The chain carries TRBV7-2 and TRBJ1-4; perhaps TRBD1 as D (5 bases). The CDR3 runs to 14 residues. The germline V gene encodes CDR1 SGHTA and CDR2 FQGNSA. V was shortened by 5 bases and J by 4 bases, with 11 bases between the two germline ends.

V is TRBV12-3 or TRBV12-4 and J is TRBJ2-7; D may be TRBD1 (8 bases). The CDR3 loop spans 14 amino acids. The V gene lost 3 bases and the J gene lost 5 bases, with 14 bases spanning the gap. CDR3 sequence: CASSFPQGGNEQYF. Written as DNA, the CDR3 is TGTGCCAGCAGTTTCCCACAGGGGGGGAACGAGCAGTACTTC.

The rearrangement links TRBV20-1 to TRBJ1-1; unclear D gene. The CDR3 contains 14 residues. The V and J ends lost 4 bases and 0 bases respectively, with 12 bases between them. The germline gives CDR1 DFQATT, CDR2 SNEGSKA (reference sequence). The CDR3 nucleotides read TGCAGTGCTAAGCCCGGGAACATGAACACTGAAGCTTTCTTT. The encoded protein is CSAKPGNMNTEAFF.

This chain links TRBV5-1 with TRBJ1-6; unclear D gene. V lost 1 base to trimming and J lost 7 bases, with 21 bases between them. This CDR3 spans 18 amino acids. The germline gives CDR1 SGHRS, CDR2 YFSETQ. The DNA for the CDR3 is TGCGCCAGCAGCTTGACGTCGGGAAATAGGATTCGGAATTCACCCCTCCACTTT. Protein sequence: CASSLTSGNRIRNSPLHF.

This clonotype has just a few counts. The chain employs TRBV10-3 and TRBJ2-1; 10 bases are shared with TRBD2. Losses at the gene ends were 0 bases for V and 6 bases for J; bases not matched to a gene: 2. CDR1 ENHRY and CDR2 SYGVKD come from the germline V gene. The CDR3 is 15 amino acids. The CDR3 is CAISESSGRANEQFF. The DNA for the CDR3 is TGTGCCATCAGTGAGTCGAGCGGGAGGGCCAATGAGCAGTTCTTC.

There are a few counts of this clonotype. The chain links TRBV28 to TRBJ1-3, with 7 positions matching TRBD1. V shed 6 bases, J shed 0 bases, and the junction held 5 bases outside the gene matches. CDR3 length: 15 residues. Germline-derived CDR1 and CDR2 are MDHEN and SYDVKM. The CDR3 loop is CASRSGQNSGNTIYF. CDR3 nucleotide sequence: TGTGCCAGCAGGTCGGGACAGAACTCTGGAAACACCATATATTTT.

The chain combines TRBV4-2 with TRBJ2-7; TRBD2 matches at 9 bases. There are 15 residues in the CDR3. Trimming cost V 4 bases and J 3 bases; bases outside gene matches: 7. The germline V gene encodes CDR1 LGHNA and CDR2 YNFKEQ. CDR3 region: CASSPSSGTNYEQYF. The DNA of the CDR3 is TGTGCCAGCAGCCCATCTAGCGGGACGAACTACGAGCAGTACTTC.

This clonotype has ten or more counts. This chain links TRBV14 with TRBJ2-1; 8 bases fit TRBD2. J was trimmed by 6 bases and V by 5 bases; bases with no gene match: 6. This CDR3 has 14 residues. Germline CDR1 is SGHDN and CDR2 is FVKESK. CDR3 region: CASSEREPVNEQFF. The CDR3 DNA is TGTGCCAGCAGCGAGCGGGAGCCTGTCAATGAGCAGTTCTTC.

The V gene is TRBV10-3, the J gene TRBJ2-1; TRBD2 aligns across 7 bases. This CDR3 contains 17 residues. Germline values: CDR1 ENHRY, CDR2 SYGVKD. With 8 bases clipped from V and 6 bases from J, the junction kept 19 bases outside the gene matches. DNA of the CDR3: TGTGCCATCGCCCGGGGGGTGGGGAGGGGAATTGTCAATGAGCAGTTCTTC. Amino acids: CAIARGVGRGIVNEQFF.

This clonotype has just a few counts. CDR3 coding DNA: TGCAGTGCGTCCGGGACTAGCTCTACCTGGAGCTCCTACAATGAGCAGTTCTTC. This encodes CSASGTSSTWSSYNEQFF. V gene TRBV20-1 combines with J gene TRBJ2-1, with 9 bases that match TRBD2. The CDR3 covers 18 residues. With V trimmed by 6 bases and J by 0 bases, 15 bases remained unmatched. CDR1 DFQATT and CDR2 SNEGSKA come from the germline V gene (reference sequence).

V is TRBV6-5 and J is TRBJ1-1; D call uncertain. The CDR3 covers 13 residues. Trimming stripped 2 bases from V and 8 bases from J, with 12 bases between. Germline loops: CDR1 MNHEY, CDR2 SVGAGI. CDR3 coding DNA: TGTGCCAGCAGTTACCGTCGGACGTCCGAAGCTTTCTTT. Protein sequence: CASSYRRTSEAFF.